This entry lists 32 T cell receptor beta chains sequenced from one sample in a study of blood T cells in healthy people across ages. Primers used in a second PCR of roughly 7 to 12 cycles were a sample-barcoded 5' primer and a J-beta primer mix. TCRdb analysed the 5' RACE reads with MiXCR anew, one entry per CDR3 protein. The sample lists hundreds of thousands of distinct CDR3 sequences, roughly 25% occurring once. These sequences were also reported in another study, on T cells of mothers and their children.

Sequenced input: blood. These receptors came from a boy younger than 18 in good health.

The chain carries TRBV5-1 and TRBJ1-6; 7 positions agree with TRBD1. V lost 0 bases and J lost 10; bases outside the gene matches: 4. CDR1 SGHRS and CDR2 YFSETQ come from the germline V gene. The CDR3 runs 14 residues. The CDR3 bases are TGCGCCAGCAGCTTGGGGGCAGGGGGATCACCCCTCCACTTT. It translates to CASSLGAGGSPLHF.

This clonotype has a handful of counts. The chain combines TRBV7-3 with TRBJ2-2; D is possibly TRBD1 (5 bases). Trimming stripped 3 bases from V and 2 bases from J, with 16 bases between. The CDR3 has 17 residues. Germline assignment: CDR1 SGHTA and CDR2 FQGTGA. CDR3 sequence reads: CASSFGARSLNTGELFF. In DNA form, the CDR3 reads TGTGCCAGCAGCTTTGGGGCTCGGTCTCTCAACACCGGGGAGCTGTTTTTT. Supplemented by reference TRBV7-3 and TRBJ2-2, the full variable domain reads GAGVSQTPSNKVTEKGKYVELRCDPISGHTALYWYRQSLGQGPEFLIYFQGTGAADDSGLPNDRFFAVRPEGSVSTLKIQRTERGDSAVYLCASSFGARSLNTGELFFGEGSRLTVL.

The V gene is TRBV7-8, the J gene TRBJ2-5; D unresolved. The DNA end is a closer match to TRBJ2-7, so the J assignment may be wrong. Germline assignment: CDR1 SGHVS and CDR2 FQNEAQ. The CDR3 is 14 residues long. The CDR3 here is CASSPETFSYEQYF. The CDR3 bases are TGTGCCAGCAGCCCTGAGACATTCTCCTACGAGCAGTACTTC.

There are a few counts of this clonotype. This chain joins TRBV28 and TRBJ2-5; 10 bases line up with TRBD2. The CDR3 has 14 amino acids. J was trimmed by 5 bases and V by 6 bases; bases with no gene match: 6. CDR1 MDHEN and CDR2 SYDVKM come from the germline V gene. The CDR3 here is CASSRPGLAETQYF. In DNA form, the CDR3 reads TGTGCCAGCAGCCGTCCGGGACTAGCGGAGACCCAGTACTTC.

This chain links TRBV27 with TRBJ2-7; tentatively, D is TRBD1 (6 bases). The CDR3 has 14 amino acids. The germline gives CDR1 MNHEY, CDR2 SMNVEV (reference sequence). V lost 4 bases to trimming and J lost 3 bases, with 13 bases between them. The CDR3 DNA is TGTGCCAGCAGTTCGATCAGGGGTGGCTACGAGCAGTACTTC. Protein product: CASSSIRGGYEQYF.

The V call is TRBV14, the J call TRBJ2-5; no clear D. The J call may be incorrect, as the DNA end agrees better with TRBJ2-1. Germline V lookup: CDR1 SGHDN, CDR2 FVKESK. The CDR3 contains 14 residues. This CDR3 reads CASSPFLGSNEQFF. The CDR3 DNA reads as TGTGCCAGCAGCCCGTTTCTAGGATCCAATGAGCAGTTCTTC.

This clonotype occurred a few times. The rearrangement links TRBV28 to TRBJ1-2; TRBD1 aligns across 9 bases. V lost 7 bases and J lost 7; bases outside the gene matches: 10. The CDR3 totals 14 residues. Per the germline V gene, CDR1 is MDHEN and CDR2 is SYDVKM. The CDR3 sequence: CASTVQGAIGGYTF. CDR3 bases: TGTGCCAGCACCGTACAGGGGGCTATCGGTGGCTACACCTTC.

The chain is built from TRBV20-1 and TRBJ2-5, with 8 bases aligning to TRBD2. The last part of the DNA fits TRBJ2-7 better; the J call may be wrong. The CDR3 has 15 amino acids. The germline V gene encodes CDR1 DFQATT and CDR2 SNEGSKA (reference sequence). CDR3: CSARPREGTSYEQYF. In DNA form, the CDR3 reads TGCAGTGCTAGACCTCGGGAGGGGACTAGCTACGAGCAGTACTTC.

The rearrangement joins TRBV5-1 to TRBJ2-7; a weak D match, TRBD2 (6 bases). V was shortened by 4 bases and J by 2 bases, with 19 bases between the two germline ends. The CDR3 has 16 residues. Germline assignment: CDR1 SGHRS and CDR2 YFSETQ. The CDR3 nucleotides are TGCGCCAGCAGCCTGTATAGCGGAGCCCTCGCCTACGAGCAGTACTTC. Protein sequence: CASSLYSGALAYEQYF.

The chain joins TRBV29-1 to TRBJ2-1, with D perhaps matching TRBD1 (6 bases). The last part of the DNA fits TRBJ2-7 better; the J call may be wrong. The germline CDR1 and CDR2 sequences are SQVTM and ANQGSEA. This CDR3 is 13 amino acids long. This chain's CDR3 is CSVRDTESYEQYF. The CDR3 DNA is TGCAGCGTCCGGGACACCGAATCCTACGAGCAGTACTTC.

This chain links TRBV27 with TRBJ1-1; D perhaps matches TRBD1 (5 bases). The CDR3 totals 16 residues. V lost 8 bases, J lost 8 bases, and 27 bases lay in between. Germline V CDR1 and CDR2: MNHEY, SMNVEV (reference sequence). CDR3 bases: TGTGCCAGCGGTTACGGATCGGGACGGATCGCTCCCGAAGCTTTCTTT. The encoded protein is CASGYGSGRIAPEAFF.

The chain uses TRBV9 and TRBJ1-2, with D uncertain. The V gene lost 3 bases and the J gene lost 5 bases, with 11 bases spanning the gap. Germline V lookup: CDR1 SGDLS, CDR2 YYNGEE. The CDR3 extends over 13 amino acids. The chain's CDR3 is CASSGPPRYGYTF. CDR3 in DNA: TGTGCCAGCAGCGGCCCCCCCCGGTATGGCTACACCTTC.

The chain uses TRBV14 and TRBJ1-2; D may be TRBD1 (5 bases). This CDR3 has 13 residues. The germline V and J ends were trimmed by 1 base and 9 bases, with 12 bases remaining between them. In germline, CDR1 is SGHDN, CDR2 FVKESK. The CDR3 reads CASSQVQGGSYTF. In DNA, the CDR3 is TGTGCCAGCAGCCAAGTTCAGGGAGGAAGCTACACCTTC.

This chain connects TRBV6-6 to TRBJ2-7, with D perhaps matching TRBD2 (5 bases). V shed 6 bases and J shed 2 bases, with 14 bases lying between them. The CDR3 has 14 residues. CDR1 is MNHNY, CDR2 SVGAGI, per germline (reference sequence). The CDR3: CASSSGFTAYEQYF. In DNA, the CDR3 is TGTGCCAGCAGCTCGGGGTTTACCGCCTACGAGCAGTACTTC.

The sample holds one count of this clonotype. The chain uses TRBV5-4 and TRBJ2-1; D ambiguous. Germline CDR1 reads SGHNT; CDR2 reads YYREEE (reference sequence). This CDR3 contains 12 residues. The V and J ends lost 1 base and 9 bases respectively, with 8 bases between them. CDR3 region: CASSLNRLEQFF. The CDR3, as DNA: TGTGCCAGCAGCTTGAACAGACTTGAGCAGTTCTTC.

J is TRBJ2-5 and V is TRBV20-1; TRBD2 aligns across 10 bases. The DNA matches TRBJ2-1 better at its end, which makes the J call doubtful. This CDR3 is 17 amino acids long. Germline CDR1 and CDR2: DFQATT and SNEGSKA (reference sequence). CDR3 in amino acids: CSARDRLRSGRASEQFF. CDR3 nucleotide sequence: TGCAGTGCTAGAGATCGATTAAGGAGCGGGAGGGCTTCTGAGCAGTTCTTC.

CDR3 amino acids: CASSIMTSGRRTDTQYF. For the CDR3, the DNA is TGTGCCAGCAGCATTATGACTAGCGGGAGGCGCACAGATACGCAGTATTTT. The chain has TRBV5-4 and TRBJ2-3; 13 bases are shared with TRBD2. Germline values: CDR1 SGHNT, CDR2 YYREEE (reference sequence). Unmatched junction bases numbered 6, after V lost 4 bases and J lost 1 base. The CDR3 length is 17 residues.

The V call is TRBV9, the J call TRBJ2-5; D uncertain. Trimming left V 2 bases short and J 7 bases short, with 12 bases between. The germline CDR1 and CDR2 sequences are SGDLS and YYNGEE. CDR3 size: 13 residues. Written as DNA, the CDR3 is TGTGCCAGCAGCGTGGAGCAGGTGGGGACCCAGTACTTC. Protein product: CASSVEQVGTQYF. Together with reference TRBV9 and TRBJ2-5, the CDR3 gives the full variable domain: DSGVTQTPKHLITATGQRVTLRCSPRSGDLSVYWYQQSLDQGLQFLIQYYNGEERAKGNILERFSAQQFPDLHSELNLSSLELGDSALYFCASSVEQVGTQYFGPGTRLLVL.

The genes are TRBV29-1 and TRBJ1-2; D gene uncertain. The germline V gene has CDR1 SQVTM and CDR2 ANQGSEA. The CDR3 covers 12 residues. Trimming left V 3 bases short and J 4 bases short, with 9 bases between. CDR3 coding DNA: TGCAGCGTTGATGGGCAGAGCTATGGCTACACCTTC. As protein: CSVDGQSYGYTF.

Written as DNA, the CDR3 is TGTGCCAGCAGTGAAGGGGGGGCCGGGGAGACCCAGTACTTC. It codes for CASSEGGAGETQYF. The chain employs TRBV2 and TRBJ2-5, with D possibly being TRBD1 or TRBD2 (6 bases each). The CDR3 runs 14 residues. The germline V and J ends were trimmed by 1 base and 5 bases, with 11 bases remaining between them. Germline V gene lookup returns CDR1 SNHLY and CDR2 FYNNEI.

V is TRBV12-5 and J is TRBJ2-5; 9 bases match TRBD1. Germline CDR1 and CDR2: LGHNT and FRNRAP. V was pared by 7 bases and J by 3 bases, with 6 bases of the junction left unmatched. The CDR3 length is 14 residues. CDR3 sequence reads: CASALGTGKETQYF. CDR3 nucleotides: TGTGCTAGTGCCCTCGGGACAGGGAAAGAGACCCAGTACTTC.

The CDR3 sequence: CASSRDVGTRAYEQYF. The DNA of the CDR3 is TGCGCCAGCAGCCGGGACGTGGGGACTAGGGCCTACGAGCAGTACTTC. The chain employs TRBV4-3 and TRBJ2-7; TRBD2 matches 8 bases. CDR3 length equals 16 residues. Per the germline V gene, CDR1 is LGHNA and CDR2 is YSLEER. After removal of 4 bases from V and 2 bases from J, the junction contained 10 bases not matched to a gene.

The chain links TRBV2 to TRBJ1-4; 8 bases map to TRBD1. The CDR3 is made up of 15 amino acids. In germline, CDR1 is SNHLY, CDR2 FYNNEI. The J segment lost 7 bases and the V segment lost 7 bases, leaving 11 bases of the junction unmatched. CDR3 amino acids: CASILLGQGTEKLFF. The CDR3 DNA sequence: TGTGCCAGCATCCTTCTTGGACAGGGAACTGAAAAACTGTTTTTT.

This sequence joins TRBV27 and TRBJ2-1; maybe TRBD2 (6 bases). Germline V gene lookup returns CDR1 MNHEY and CDR2 SMNVEV (reference sequence). The V end lost 8 bases, the J end lost 9 bases, and 14 bases lay between the germline ends. The CDR3 is made up of 12 amino acids. The CDR3 DNA follows: TGTGCCAGCGGAACTACTAGCAGTGAGCAGTTCTTC. Translating it yields CASGTTSSEQFF.

This clonotype was counted only a few times. The rearrangement uses TRBV20-1 and TRBJ2-3; TRBD2 aligns across 12 bases. The ends lost 0 bases at V and 2 bases at J; junction bases unmatched: 6. The CDR3 length is 17 residues. Germline V gene data show CDR1 as DFQATT and CDR2 as SNEGSKA (reference sequence). Written as DNA, the CDR3 is TGCAGTGCTAGAGATCTAGCGGGGGGGGCCTTCACAGATACGCAGTATTTT. It yields the protein CSARDLAGGAFTDTQYF.

The rearrangement joins TRBV7-2 to TRBJ2-3; a weak D match, TRBD1 (6 bases). Germline CDR1 reads SGHTA; CDR2 reads FQGNSA. V was cut by 1 base and J by 5 bases, with 13 bases left in between. This CDR3 is 15 amino acids long. CDR3 loop: CASSLVGGVEDTQYF. The CDR3 nucleotides read TGTGCCAGCAGCTTAGTAGGGGGAGTCGAAGATACGCAGTATTTT. The entire variable domain, with the rest obtained from reference TRBV7-2 and TRBJ2-3, is as follows: GAGVSQSPSNKVTEKGKDVELRCDPISGHTALYWYRQSLGQGLEFLIYFQGNSAPDKSGLPSDRFSAERTGGSVSTLTIQRTQQEDSAVYLCASSLVGGVEDTQYFGPGTRLTVL.

This clonotype was recorded only once. The chain employs TRBV10-3 and TRBJ2-7; D uncertain. Trimming stripped 6 bases from V and 5 bases from J, with 17 bases between. Looked up from germline, CDR1 is ENHRY and CDR2 is SYGVKD. The CDR3 loop spans 14 amino acids. The chain's CDR3 is CAIRPDATGDEQYF. DNA of the CDR3: TGTGCCATCAGGCCGGACGCGACTGGGGACGAGCAGTACTTC.

V usage is TRBV11-1 and J usage is TRBJ2-5; D possibly corresponds to TRBD1 (6 bases). V was pared by 5 bases and J by 1 base, with 17 bases between. The CDR3 totals 16 residues. Germline V gene lookup returns CDR1 SGHAT and CDR2 FQDESV (reference sequence). The CDR3 sequence: CASSTGTTPFQETQYF. In DNA, the CDR3 is TGTGCCAGCAGCACCGGGACAACACCCTTCCAAGAGACCCAGTACTTC.

The chain carries TRBV29-1 and TRBJ1-1; D gene uncertain. The CDR3 has 14 amino acids. Trimming removed 1 base from V and 2 bases from J, with 11 bases in between. CDR1 SQVTM and CDR2 ANQGSEA come from the germline V gene. The CDR3, as DNA: TGCAGCGTTGAAGTGGGAGCAGTAAACACTGAAGCTTTCTTT. Its protein is CSVEVGAVNTEAFF. Full variable domain (outside the CDR3, taken from reference TRBV29-1 and TRBJ1-1): SAVISQKPSRDICQRGTSLTIQCQVDSQVTMMFWYRQQPGQSLTLIATANQGSEATYESGFVIDKFPISRPNLTFSTLTVSNMSPEDSSIYLCSVEVGAVNTEAFFGQGTRLTVV.

This clonotype was detected a few times. V and J are TRBV4-1 and TRBJ1-6; 7 nucleotides agree with TRBD1. The CDR3 runs to 15 residues. Germline V gene data show CDR1 as MGHRA and CDR2 as YSYEKL. Trimming cost V 1 base and J 6 bases; bases outside gene matches: 3. The CDR3 loop reads CASSQGGTANSPLHF. The CDR3 DNA sequence: TGCGCCAGCAGCCAAGGTGGGACAGCTAATTCACCCCTCCACTTT.

Only one count was recorded for this clonotype. The V and J genes are TRBV3-1 and TRBJ2-1, with 9 bases aligning to TRBD2. This CDR3 contains 15 residues. With 5 bases clipped from V and 5 bases from J, the junction kept 7 bases outside the gene matches. The germline CDR1 and CDR2 sequences are LGHDT and YNNKEL (reference sequence). The CDR3 sequence is CASSYRTSAHNEQFF. Written as DNA, the CDR3 is TGTGCCAGCAGCTATAGGACTAGCGCCCACAATGAGCAGTTCTTC.

This clonotype was seen a handful of times. V is TRBV18 and J is TRBJ2-5; 11 nucleotides line up with TRBD2. Near its end, the DNA agrees better with TRBJ2-7, so the J call may be wrong. CDR3 size: 17 residues. CDR1 and CDR2 from the germline V gene are KGHSH and LQKENI. CDR3 DNA sequence: TGTGCCAGCTCACCGACCCCGGGACTAGCGGAAACTTACGAGCAGTACTTC. Amino acids: CASSPTPGLAETYEQYF.